Listed below are T cell receptor beta chains from one sample, sequenced in a study of T cells after yellow fever vaccination. TCRdb reprocessed the 5' RACE reads with MiXCR, giving one entry per CDR3 protein. The table has fewer than 450,000 distinct CDR3 sequences, 3% to 4.5% seen once. The sample here was PBMCs, taken 5 days after the yellow fever booster vaccination. The receptors originated from a man younger than 30 who received the YFV17D yellow fever vaccine. Each CDR3 is given with its conserved first and last residue. Fields, in order: J gene, clone size, V gene, D gene, CDR3 DNA, CDR3 protein. A D gene is named only where the DNA matches it firmly. Clone size appears in some rows only: once, few, many, or a class for an expanded clone.

>TRBJ2-7|.|TRBV4-1|.
TGCGCCAGCAGCCAAGAGGCGACGGGATCCTACGAGCAGTACTTC
CASSQEATGSYEQYF
>TRBJ1-6|.|TRBV6-5|.
TGTGCCAGCAGTCCCCTGGCCTCCTATAATTCACCCCTCCACTTT
CASSPLASYNSPLHF
>TRBJ1-1|.|TRBV5-1|.
TGCGCCAGCAGCCGGGGGGCGGGTACGAGCACTGAAGCTTTCTTT
CASSRGAGTSTEAFF
>TRBJ2-1|few|TRBV5-5|.
TGTGCCAGCAGCTTGAGGGTAGCGGCCAGCTCCTACAATGAGCAGTTCTTC
CASSLRVAASSYNEQFF
>TRBJ1-2|few|TRBV28|TRBD1
TGTGCCATAAACCGACAGGGGGCGGATGGCTACACCTTC
CAINRQGADGYTF
>TRBJ2-2|few|TRBV24-1|.
TGTGCCACCGAACACGCCGGGGAGCTGTTTTTT
CATEHAGELFF
>TRBJ2-4|many|TRBV5-8|TRBD2
TGTGCCAGCAGCGTCGGACTAGCGGGGGGGTTGTCAGGCAAAAACATTCAGTACTTC
CASSVGLAGGLSGKNIQYF
>TRBJ2-1|many|TRBV5-1|TRBD1
TGCGCCAGCAGCTTGGCCCCGGGACAGGCGTACAATGAGCAGTTCTTC
CASSLAPGQAYNEQFF
>TRBJ1-5|few|TRBV7-2|.
TGTGCCAGCAGCCTCACTCAAAATCAGCCCCAGCATTTT
CASSLTQNQPQHF
>TRBJ1-5|few|TRBV28|TRBD1
TGTGCCAGCAGTTTATTTGGAGGGGGCGGCAATCAGCCCCAGCATTTT
CASSLFGGGGNQPQHF
>TRBJ1-1|many|TRBV18|.
TGTGCCAGCTCACCACAGGGAGACACTGAAGCTTTCTTT
CASSPQGDTEAFF
>TRBJ1-1|few|TRBV12-3/TRBV12-4|.
TGTGCCAGCAGTTTGACGGGGGCTGAAGCTTTCTTT
CASSLTGAEAFF
>TRBJ2-7|few|TRBV14|.
TGTGCCAGCGCTCCCACCGGGGCTAGAGAATACGAGCAGTACTTC
CASAPTGAREYEQYF
>TRBJ1-2|many|TRBV19|TRBD1
TGTGCCAGTAGTATATCATCTCAGGGGGACTATGGCTACACCTTC
CASSISSQGDYGYTF
>TRBJ1-2|few|TRBV28|.
TGTGCCAGCAGTTTTTCCTTAAACTATGGCTACACCTTC
CASSFSLNYGYTF
>TRBJ2-1|few|TRBV7-2|TRBD2
TGTGCCAGCAGCTCCAATCTACTAGCGGCCCGCTCCTACAATGAGCAGTTCTTC
CASSSNLLAARSYNEQFF
>TRBJ2-1|many|TRBV28|.
TGTGCCATGCGGACGGCCAGAGGTGGTGAGCAGTTCTTC
CAMRTARGGEQFF
>TRBJ1-2|many|TRBV7-9|.
TGTGCCAGCAGCCTGGGGGGGTCCACCTATGGCTACACCTTC
CASSLGGSTYGYTF
>TRBJ1-1|many|TRBV20-1|.
TGCAGTGCCGCAAGGTCAGCTTTCTTT
CSAARSAFF
>TRBJ1-1|many|TRBV7-2|.
TGTGCCAGCGGGGGGACCAGGAATGAAGCTTTCTTT
CASGGTRNEAFF
>TRBJ2-1|many|TRBV2|.
TGTGCCAGCACAGCGCAAAGCTCCTACAATGAGCAGTTCTTC
CASTAQSSYNEQFF
>TRBJ1-2|.|TRBV27|TRBD1
TGTGCCAGCAGCCCTTTCACAGGGGACTATGGCTACACCTTC
CASSPFTGDYGYTF
>TRBJ2-3|.|TRBV5-1|.
TGCGCCAGCAGCTTGGGTTTGAAAGATACGCAGTATTTT
CASSLGLKDTQYF
>TRBJ2-5|.|TRBV20-1|TRBD2
TGCAGTGCCCCCACTAGCGGGGGGATCCAAGAGACCCAGTACTTC
CSAPTSGGIQETQYF
>TRBJ2-5|.|TRBV19|TRBD2
TGTGCCAGTAGTATTTCTAGCGGGGACGAAGAGACCCAGTACTTC
CASSISSGDEETQYF
>TRBJ2-6|.|TRBV7-3|.
TGTGCCAGCAGCTTATGGGCAGTCGGCTCTGGGGCCAACGTCCTGACTTTC
CASSLWAVGSGANVLTF
>TRBJ2-1|.|TRBV5-6|.
TGTGCCAGCAGCAGGTGGAGAGGGAAAAGCGGCAATGAGCAGTTCTTC
CASSRWRGKSGNEQFF
>TRBJ2-1|.|TRBV6-5|.
TGTGCCAGCGAGAGGGGCAATGAGCAGTTCTTC
CASERGNEQFF
>TRBJ2-5|many|TRBV5-1|.
TGCGCCAGCAGCTTCGAGGCGGACCCACGCGTCGAGACCCAGTACTTC
CASSFEADPRVETQYF
>TRBJ1-5|many|TRBV30|.
TGTGCCTGGAGTGTGGCAGCTAATCAGCCCCAGCATTTT
CAWSVAANQPQHF
>TRBJ2-7|many|TRBV5-1|.
TGCGCCAGCAGCTTAACGAGGGGGAGCTCCTACGAGCAGTACTTC
CASSLTRGSSYEQYF
>TRBJ2-7|.|TRBV4-3|.
TGCGCCAGCAGCCATTTGGGGGTAAAAGGGAGCGAGCAGTACTTC
CASSHLGVKGSEQYF
>TRBJ2-7|few|TRBV4-2|TRBD2
TGTGCCAGCAGCCAAGACCTTCGGGGGGGGGACGCCTACGAGCAGTACTTC
CASSQDLRGGDAYEQYF
>TRBJ1-2|many|TRBV7-2|TRBD1
TGTGCCAGCAGCACCGGACAGGGAGGGTTAGGCTACACCTTC
CASSTGQGGLGYTF
>TRBJ2-6|.|TRBV9|.
TGTGCCAGCAGCGTAAGGAGTAAGGGGGCCAACGTCCTGACTTTC
CASSVRSKGANVLTF
>TRBJ1-5|few|TRBV12-3/TRBV12-4|.
TGTGCCAGCAGTAAAACTCTAGAATGGACGAGTAGCAATCAGCCCCAGCATTTT
CASSKTLEWTSSNQPQHF
>TRBJ1-2|many|TRBV6-6|TRBD1
TGTGCCAGCAGTTACCCGACAGGGGGCGAGGGCTATGGCTACACCTTC
CASSYPTGGEGYGYTF
>TRBJ2-7|.|TRBV9|TRBD2
TGTGCCAGCAGCTTCAGCGGGGGGAGTAACGAGCAGTACTTC
CASSFSGGSNEQYF
>TRBJ2-5|many|TRBV12-3/TRBV12-4|.
TGTGCCAGCAGTTTAGAAGGCAGGGACGTAGAGACCCAGTACTTC
CASSLEGRDVETQYF
>TRBJ2-2|many|TRBV7-2|TRBD2
TGTGCCAGCAGCCTCGACCCCCGGGGGGCGAACACCGGGGAGCTGTTTTTT
CASSLDPRGANTGELFF
>TRBJ1-2|.|TRBV5-1|.
TGCGCCAGCAGCTTGGCGGCCGGAGTGGATGGCTACACCTTC
CASSLAAGVDGYTF
>TRBJ2-2|many|TRBV30|.
TGTGCCTGGAGTCCGTTCGGGGAGCTGTTTTTT
CAWSPFGELFF
>TRBJ2-5|few|TRBV3-2|.
TGTGCCAGCAGCCAAGATGAGGAGACCCAGTACTTC
CASSQDEETQYF
>TRBJ1-1|.|TRBV27|TRBD1
TGTGCCAGCAGTGACGACAGGGAGAGCACTGAAGCTTTCTTT
CASSDDRESTEAFF
>TRBJ2-5|many|TRBV20-1|.
TGCAGTGCTAGAGACAGGGTCCAAGAGACCCAGTACTTC
CSARDRVQETQYF
>TRBJ2-1|.|TRBV5-5|.
TGTGCCAGCAGAGGTCGGGACCGCTCCTACAATGAGCAGTTCTTC
CASRGRDRSYNEQFF
>TRBJ1-1|many|TRBV6-2/TRBV6-3|.
TGTGCCAGCAGACGATACAGGGATCTCATGAACACTGAAGCTTTCTTT
CASRRYRDLMNTEAFF
>TRBJ2-1|few|TRBV7-9|TRBD1
TGTGCCAGCAGCGTACCAGGGGGCGCGTACAATGAGCAGTTCTTC
CASSVPGGAYNEQFF
>TRBJ2-5|many|TRBV3-1|.
TGTGCCAGCAGCACCAGATCGGGAGAGTCCCAGTACTTC
CASSTRSGESQYF
>TRBJ2-1|few|TRBV29-1|.
TGCAGCGTTCGTGGGGGGGCTTACAATGAGCAGTTCTTC
CSVRGGAYNEQFF
>TRBJ2-1|.|TRBV7-2|.
TGTGCCAGCAGCTTAAGCCCAACCGGGCGGGGGCGTTACAATGAGCAGTTCTTC
CASSLSPTGRGRYNEQFF
>TRBJ2-2|few|TRBV5-1|.
TGCGCCAGCAGCTTGGATCCCCCCGGACCACACACCGGGGAGCTGTTTTTT
CASSLDPPGPHTGELFF
>TRBJ1-2|few|TRBV5-6|.
TGTGCCAGCTCATGGCGGCGTGGCTACACCTTC
CASSWRRGYTF